Presented here are 11 T cell receptor beta chains from one specimen sequenced in a study of metastatic and nonmetastatic thyroid tumors. Not a single patient had been given any form of treatment at any point before undergoing thyroid surgery. Using MiXCR, TCRdb reanalyzed the PCR reads. This sample has just over 15,000 clones; 20% to 30% occur once, and the top ten carry 9% to 15%. Sequencing was done on a sample of tumor tissue. These receptors all come from a female donor with papillary thyroid cancer or a benign thyroid nodule (not recorded which). Some clones in this sample may be carry-over from other donors' samples.

This clone is medium-sized by share. The chain uses TRBV6-6 and TRBJ1-1; D is uncertain. The V gene lost 3 bases and the J gene lost 0 bases, with 17 bases spanning the gap. This CDR3 comprises 17 residues. Germline V CDR1 and CDR2: MNHNY, SVGAGI (reference sequence). The DNA for the CDR3 is TGTGCCAGCAGTTATATCGCGGACCCGGTCATGAACACTGAAGCTTTCTTT. Translation: CASSYIADPVMNTEAFF.

CDR3 residues: CASSLGGYGYTF. CDR3 DNA: TGTGCCAGCAGCTTAGGAGGGTATGGCTACACCTTC. V and J are TRBV11-3 and TRBJ1-2; no definite D call. CDR1 and CDR2 (germline): SGHNT, YENEEA. The CDR3 length is 12 residues. Trimming cost V 1 base and J 5 bases, with 5 bases left between them.

There are many counts of this clone. The rearrangement uses TRBV27 and TRBJ1-1; D possibly corresponds to TRBD1 (6 bases). This CDR3 is built from 14 residues. The V end was cut by 5 bases, the J end by 1 base, with 11 bases between. Looked up from germline, CDR1 is MNHEY and CDR2 is SMNVEV (reference sequence). The CDR3 here is CASSPLDRNTEAFF. CDR3 DNA: TGTGCCAGCAGTCCGTTGGACAGGAACACTGAAGCTTTCTTT.

V gene TRBV11-2 combines with J gene TRBJ1-2, with TRBD1 as a possible D gene (5 bases). The CDR3 runs to 15 residues. Trimming took 0 bases from V and 7 from J, leaving 15 bases between them. CDR1 and CDR2 (germline): SGHAT, FQNNGV. The CDR3 is CASSLESGALGGYTF. The CDR3 nucleotides read TGTGCCAGCAGCTTAGAGAGCGGGGCTTTGGGTGGCTACACCTTC. The full variable domain, completed using reference TRBV11-2 and TRBJ1-2, is EAGVAQSPRYKIIEKRQSVAFWCNPISGHATLYWYQQILGQGPKLLIQFQNNGVVDDSQLPKDRFSAERLKGVDSTLKIQPAKLEDSAVYLCASSLESGALGGYTFGSGTRLTVV.

This clone has more than one count but fewer than ten. The chain couples TRBV28 to TRBJ1-2; D uncertain. Germline CDR1 MDHEN, CDR2 SYDVKM. The CDR3 spans 15 residues. V was cut by 4 bases and J by 4 bases, with 16 bases left in between. CDR3 nucleotides: TGTGCCAGCAGTTCCTATGTTTCCGCACCCTATGGCTACACCTTC. This sequence encodes CASSSYVSAPYGYTF.

With regard to this clone: At one end, the junction sequence differs from germline, possibly due to a read error. This CDR3 is also generated by other DNA sequences in the sample. This sequence joins TRBV11-3 and TRBJ1-1, with D perhaps matching TRBD1 (5 bases). The CDR3 has 13 amino acids. Germline CDR1 reads SGHNT; CDR2 reads YENEEA. The CDR3 DNA follows: TGTGCCAGCAGCTTGCAGACGGACACTGAGGCTTTCTTT. This gives the protein CASSLQTDTEAFF.

This chain joins TRBV12-3 or TRBV12-4 and TRBJ2-7; TRBD1 matches at 7 bases. With V trimmed by 4 bases and J by 3 bases, 6 bases remained unmatched. This CDR3 has 14 amino acids. The CDR3 coding sequence is TGTGCCAGCAGTTCCCCGGGACAGATCTACGAGCAGTACTTC. It yields the protein CASSSPGQIYEQYF.

In this sample, this clone is medium-sized. The V gene is TRBV27, the J gene TRBJ1-1, with TRBD1 matching 9 bases. Germline trimming cut 2 bases from V and 5 bases from J; bases unmatched to any gene: 12. This CDR3 comprises 17 residues. Germline V gene sequence: CDR1 MNHEY, CDR2 SMNVEV (reference sequence). CDR3 nucleotide sequence: TGTGCCAGCAGTTTACGATTGGCCGACAGGGGGGTTACTGAAGCTTTCTTT. Its translation is CASSLRLADRGVTEAFF.

This clone was recorded at least ten times. The chain carries TRBV7-3 and TRBJ2-2; D is perhaps TRBD2 (6 bases). The CDR3 sequence is 15 residues long. Germline V gene lookup returns CDR1 SGHTA and CDR2 FQGTGA. Trimming took off 5 bases at V and 7 bases at J, with 17 bases between the two ends. CDR3 protein: CASSQGLTRDGELFF. The DNA of the CDR3 is TGTGCCAGCAGCCAGGGACTGACCCGGGACGGGGAGCTGTTTTTT.

Judged by abundance, this clone is hyperexpanded. The V gene is TRBV27, the J gene TRBJ2-5, with TRBD2 matching 11 bases. Germline loops: CDR1 MNHEY, CDR2 SMNVEV (reference sequence). The CDR3 is 17 amino acids. V trimming: 5 bases; J trimming: 1 base; junction bases outside the gene matches: 9. The CDR3 sequence: CASSTRLAGPLQETQYF. CDR3 bases: TGTGCCAGCAGTACCCGACTAGCGGGACCCCTCCAAGAGACCCAGTACTTC.

This clone is labeled medium-sized. The rearrangement uses TRBV5-6 and TRBJ2-3; 11 nucleotides agree with TRBD2. The CDR3 totals 14 residues. Germline CDR1 and CDR2: SGHDT and YYEEEE. V lost 4 bases, J lost 5 bases, and 3 bases stayed unmatched. CDR3 protein: CASSPGTSGDTQYF. For the CDR3, the DNA is TGTGCCAGCAGCCCTGGGACTAGCGGAGATACGCAGTATTTT.